The T cell receptor (beta chain) described here comes from a study of T-cell memory formation after mild COVID-19. About the study: There were largely donor-specific TCR clusters. Study conclusions and caveats: For contracting clones, CD4+ ones sat mainly in CM and EM, CD8+ in EMRA.

Each CDR3 protein gets one entry after TCRdb re-called the 5' RACE reads with MiXCR. The sample carries fewer than 650,000 distinct CDR3 sequences, approximately 21% recorded once. For this clonotype: Its antigen is not known.

Germline CDR1 reads SGHTA; CDR2 reads FQGNSA. The V gene lost 1 base and the J gene lost 0 bases, with 14 bases spanning the gap. This CDR3 comprises 17 residues. The chain employs TRBV7-2 and TRBJ2-3; the D is unclear. Sequencing was performed on PBMCs or a T cell subset sorted from them (not recorded which). The clonotype comes from an adult woman who had mild COVID-19 (a few samples of this study predate the infection). Cell type and time point are not known. CDR3 coding DNA: TGTGCCAGCAGCTTAGGCCCTAGAATAGGAAGCACAGATACGCAGTATTTT. This codes for CASSLGPRIGSTDTQYF.